The clone carrying this T cell receptor (beta chain) was seen only a few times. Its specificity is unknown. This entry comes from a study of identical twins. Unique molecular identifiers were present on the cDNA, which also gained a universal primer site by template switching. MiXCR, applied by TCRdb to the 5' RACE reads, yields one record per CDR3 protein. Of some 300,000 distinct CDR3 sequences in the sample, roughly an eighth were seen once. Study conclusions and caveats: Insertions ran lower in abundant cord blood beta clonotypes, though not in memory repertoires. Twin-shared out-of-frame alpha sequences were enriched for low generation probability.

The CDR3 runs to 19 residues. The germline gives CDR1 MDHEN, CDR2 SYDVKM. V shed 7 bases and J 1 base; nucleotides not matched to a gene: 13. In addition, the sample was reused for a study of yellow fever vaccine responses in identical twins.

This clonotype was sampled from a woman aged 18-29 years in good health. Material: CD8+ T cells sorted from blood. The chain employs TRBV28 and TRBJ2-1, with TRBD2 matching over 13 bases. CDR3 sequence reads: CASNKVAGTSGASYNEQFF. The DNA for the CDR3 is TGTGCCAGCAATAAAGTGGCCGGGACTAGCGGGGCTTCCTACAATGAGCAGTTCTTC.